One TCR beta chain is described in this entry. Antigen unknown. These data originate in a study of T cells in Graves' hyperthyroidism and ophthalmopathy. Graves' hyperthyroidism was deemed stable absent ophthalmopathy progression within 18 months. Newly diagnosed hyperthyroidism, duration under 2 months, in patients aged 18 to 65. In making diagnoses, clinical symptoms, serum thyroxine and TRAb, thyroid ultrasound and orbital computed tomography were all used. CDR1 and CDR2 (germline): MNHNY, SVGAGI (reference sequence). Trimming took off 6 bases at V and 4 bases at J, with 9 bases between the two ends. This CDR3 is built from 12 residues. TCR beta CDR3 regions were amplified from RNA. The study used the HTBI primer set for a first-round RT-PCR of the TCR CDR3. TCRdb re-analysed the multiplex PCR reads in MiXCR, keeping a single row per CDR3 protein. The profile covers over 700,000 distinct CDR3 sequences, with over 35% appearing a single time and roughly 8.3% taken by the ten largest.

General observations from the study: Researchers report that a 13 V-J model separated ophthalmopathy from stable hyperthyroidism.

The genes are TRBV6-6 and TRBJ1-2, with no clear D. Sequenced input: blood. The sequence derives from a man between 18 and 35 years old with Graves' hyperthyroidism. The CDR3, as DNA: TGTGCCAGCAGCGGGGAAGTCTATGGCTACACCTTC. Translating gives CASSGEVYGYTF.